Below, 21 T cell receptor beta chains from the same sample are listed, as sequenced in a study of blood T cells in healthy people across ages (dated by TCRdb to between 2014 and 2016). Library preparation was by 5' RACE. Instrument used: Illumina HiSeq 2500. A second PCR of roughly 7 to 11 cycles was performed with a sample-barcoded 5' primer and a J-beta primer mix. The public reads were reanalyzed by TCRdb: fastp trimming at Q25, MiXCR alignment, in-frame beta chains only. Identical CDR3 protein sequences are pooled into one entry, listed with their most common genes and DNA. The sample table records hundreds of thousands of distinct CDR3 sequences; roughly 43% of these occur just once. The ten largest make up 25% to 30% of the sample. The sample comprised blood. These receptors were taken from an elderly man in good health.

V gene TRBV28 combines with J gene TRBJ2-3, with 10 bases matching TRBD2. The ends lost 6 bases at V and 0 bases at J; junction bases unmatched: 12. CDR3 length: 18 residues. Per the germline V gene, CDR1 is MDHEN and CDR2 is SYDVKM. CDR3 loop: CASSPVVSGRSSTDTQYF. CDR3 bases: TGTGCCAGCAGCCCAGTAGTTAGCGGGAGGTCTAGCACAGATACGCAGTATTTT.

This rearrangement joins TRBV25-1 to TRBJ2-1; TRBD1 matches at 9 bases. Germline values: CDR1 MGHDK, CDR2 SYGVNS. The trim removed 3 bases at V and 0 bases at J, leaving 3 bases unmatched. The CDR3 runs 16 residues. This chain's CDR3 is CASSDSTGGSYNEQFF. Written as DNA, the CDR3 is TGTGCCAGCAGTGATTCGACAGGGGGCTCCTACAATGAGCAGTTCTTC.

The V call is TRBV6-2 or TRBV6-3, the J call TRBJ2-1; 8 bases fit TRBD1. The CDR3 sequence is 16 residues long. The V segment lost 2 bases and the J segment 7 bases; nucleotides outside the gene matches: 10. Per germline, CDR1 MNHEY and CDR2 SVGEGT. The CDR3 spells CASSYEGQGARNEQFF. CDR3 nucleotides: TGTGCCAGCAGTTACGAAGGGCAGGGGGCGCGAAATGAGCAGTTCTTC.

The chain combines TRBV9 with TRBJ1-4, with 12 bases aligning to TRBD1. This CDR3 has 16 residues. With V trimmed by 1 base and J by 8 bases, 6 bases remained unmatched. Germline V lookup: CDR1 SGDLS, CDR2 YYNGEE. The CDR3 region has the DNA TGTGCCAGCAGCGTATCCCCCGGGACAGGGGGCGAAAAACTGTTTTTT. It is translated as CASSVSPGTGGEKLFF.

This clonotype was seen a handful of times. The gene calls are TRBV29-1 and TRBJ2-3; D not resolved. The ends were cut back, 6 bases at V and 1 base at J, with 14 bases in the middle. Germline CDR1 and CDR2: SQVTM and ANQGSEA. The CDR3 sequence is 14 residues long. As DNA, the CDR3 is TGCAGCGTCGACGGCCTGTCCGGCACAGATACGCAGTATTTT. Encoded protein: CSVDGLSGTDTQYF.

This clonotype came up a few times. The chain uses TRBV20-1 and TRBJ2-4; 7 positions agree with TRBD2. The CDR3 consists of 13 residues. V lost 6 bases, J lost 6 bases, and 8 bases stayed unmatched. Per germline, CDR1 DFQATT and CDR2 SNEGSKA (reference sequence). The DNA for the CDR3 is TGCAGTGCCCCCGGGGAGGGTATAAACATTCAGTACTTC. This encodes CSAPGEGINIQYF.

This chain connects TRBV5-6 to TRBJ1-6; TRBD1 agrees at 8 bases. V lost 4 bases, J lost 11 bases, and 11 bases stayed unmatched. The CDR3 runs 15 residues. Germline assignment: CDR1 SGHDT and CDR2 YYEEEE. The CDR3 spells CASSDGTGRGAPLHF. CDR3 DNA sequence: TGTGCCAGCAGCGATGGGACAGGACGTGGGGCACCCCTCCACTTT.

This clonotype occurred a few times. The V call is TRBV7-3, the J call TRBJ2-1; a possible D gene is TRBD2 (5 bases). Per germline, CDR1 SGHTA and CDR2 FQGTGA. Between the trimmed V and J ends, which lost 5 bases and 6 bases, there was a span of 20 bases. The CDR3 length is 16 residues. The DNA of the CDR3 is TGTGCCAGCAGCCCCTCTCCTGCGGACTCGGGCAATGAGCAGTTCTTC. This sequence encodes CASSPSPADSGNEQFF. Full variable domain (remainder filled in from reference TRBV7-3 and TRBJ2-1): GAGVSQTPSNKVTEKGKYVELRCDPISGHTALYWYRQSLGQGPEFLIYFQGTGAADDSGLPNDRFFAVRPEGSVSTLKIQRTERGDSAVYLCASSPSPADSGNEQFFGPGTRLTVL.

Regarding this clonotype: One end of the junction is discordant with germline, which a read error may explain. This chain joins TRBV20-1 and TRBJ2-1; TRBD2 matches 7 bases. Germline lookup yields CDR1 DFQATT and CDR2 SNEGSKA (reference sequence). The length of the CDR3 is 17 residues. The DNA for the CDR3 is TGCAGTGCTACGCCCTTCGGCGGGAGTGGACCCTACGATGAGCAGTTCTTC. Protein sequence: CSATPFGGSGPYDEQFF.

J is TRBJ2-5 and V is TRBV6-2 or TRBV6-3; 7 bases are shared with TRBD2. The junction had 17 bases not matched to a gene; V was cut back by 5 bases and J by 11 bases. This CDR3 contains 15 residues. Germline V CDR1 and CDR2: MNHEY, SVGEGT. CDR3: CASSRETGGSPEQYF. DNA for the CDR3: TGTGCCAGCAGTAGGGAGACTGGCGGGAGTCCTGAGCAGTACTTC.

The chain is built from TRBV18 and TRBJ2-7; 12 bases align to TRBD2. With the DNA end fitting TRBJ2-5 better, the J assignment may be wrong. Looked up from germline, CDR1 is KGHSH and CDR2 is LQKENI. The length of the CDR3 is 15 residues. The CDR3 is CASSRTSGGKETQYF. For the CDR3, the DNA is TGTGCCAGCTCACGTACTAGCGGGGGGAAAGAGACCCAGTACTTC.

This clonotype turned up a few times. The chain recombines TRBV9 with TRBJ1-4; 7 nucleotides agree with TRBD1. CDR3 length: 16 residues. V shed 0 bases, J shed 5 bases, and the junction held 7 bases outside the gene matches. The V gene's germline CDR1 is SGDLS and CDR2 YYNGEE. The CDR3 reads CASSVAKGARNEKLFF. The CDR3 DNA is TGTGCCAGCAGCGTAGCTAAGGGGGCGCGGAATGAAAAACTGTTTTTT.

The rearrangement links TRBV27 to TRBJ2-1; 8 nucleotides line up with TRBD2. V trimming: 5 bases; J trimming: 8 bases; junction bases outside the gene matches: 8. The CDR3 covers 14 residues. Per germline, CDR1 MNHEY and CDR2 SMNVEV (reference sequence). The CDR3 DNA follows: TGTGCCAGCAGTAGGGTTGCGGGGGGCGATGAGCAGTTCTTC. Translated, it gives CASSRVAGGDEQFF.

The V call is TRBV20-1, the J call TRBJ2-1; no clear D. The length of the CDR3 is 14 residues. V was cut by 5 bases and J by 0 bases, with 11 bases left in between. The V gene's germline CDR1 is DFQATT and CDR2 SNEGSKA (reference sequence). CDR3 region: CSADKAYSYNEQFF. CDR3 DNA: TGCAGTGCTGACAAAGCCTACTCCTACAATGAGCAGTTCTTC.

The chain is built from TRBV6-6 and TRBJ1-1; D perhaps matches TRBD1 (6 bases). This CDR3 region has 16 residues. The germline V gene has CDR1 MNHNY and CDR2 SVGAGI (reference sequence). Between the trimmed V and J ends, which lost 2 bases and 3 bases, there was a span of 16 bases. CDR3 sequence (DNA): TGTGCCAGCAGTTACGGGTCCGGGGGCTTATACACTGAAGCTTTCTTT. It codes for CASSYGSGGLYTEAFF.

This chain connects TRBV10-3 to TRBJ2-7, with 8 positions matching TRBD2. The germline CDR1 and CDR2 sequences are ENHRY and SYGVKD. With V trimmed by 7 bases and J by 2 bases, 7 bases remained unmatched. The CDR3 is 14 residues long. The CDR3: CAITAGGGAYEQYF. The CDR3 nucleotides read TGTGCCATCACCGCGGGGGGTGGGGCCTACGAGCAGTACTTC.

This clonotype was observed a few times. The CDR3 spells CSVRTSGRSQLTDTQYF. The CDR3 DNA follows: TGCAGCGTCCGTACTAGCGGGCGTTCCCAGCTCACAGATACGCAGTATTTT. The chain has TRBV29-1 and TRBJ2-3, with 9 bases fitting TRBD2. There are 17 residues in the CDR3. Trimming took 6 bases from V and 2 from J; bases not matched to a gene: 15. CDR1 SQVTM and CDR2 ANQGSEA come from the germline V gene.

This clonotype was detected a few times. CDR3 coding DNA: TGTGCCAGCAGGAAGGACGGCGCTACGCAGTATTTT. This translates into CASRKDGATQYF. This rearrangement joins TRBV9 to TRBJ2-3; D remains unclear. The CDR3 is made up of 12 amino acids. Trimming shortened V by 5 bases and J by 8 bases, and 12 bases separated the two germline ends. Germline CDR1 is SGDLS and CDR2 is YYNGEE.

The chain has TRBV20-1 and TRBJ2-3; the match to TRBD2 covers 9 bases. Losses at the gene ends were 6 bases for V and 5 bases for J; bases not matched to a gene: 12. Germline CDR1 DFQATT, CDR2 SNEGSKA (reference sequence). The CDR3 has 15 amino acids. CDR3 residues: CSAAKAAGGGDTQYF. CDR3 bases: TGCAGTGCGGCGAAAGCGGCGGGAGGGGGAGATACGCAGTATTTT.

V gene TRBV4-1 combines with J gene TRBJ1-1, with TRBD1 matching over 8 bases. J gave up 6 bases and V 0 bases, and 9 bases lay outside the gene matches. CDR1 MGHRA and CDR2 YSYEKL come from the germline V gene. The CDR3 has 16 residues. CDR3 DNA: TGCGCCAGCAGCCAAGATCGTCTCAGGGGGCCGCCTGAAGCTTTCTTT. Translating gives CASSQDRLRGPPEAFF.

The chain joins TRBV20-1 to TRBJ2-3; D not certain. CDR1 is DFQATT and CDR2 is SNEGSKA in the germline V gene (reference sequence). This CDR3 has 13 residues. With 5 bases removed from V and 6 bases from J, the gap between germline ends came to 15 bases. CDR3 protein: CSAPMSRTDTQYF. CDR3 bases: TGCAGTGCTCCCATGTCTAGGACCGATACGCAGTATTTT.